Listed here is a single T cell receptor beta chain. Its antigen is unknown. The data originate from a study of OX40 agonist ivuxolimab in advanced cancers. The study's findings and limits: Blood T cells, both CD4+ and CD8+, expanded clonally by week 6 at 0.1 to 3.0 mg/kg.

The CDR3 covers 17 residues. The junction had 12 bases not matched to a gene; V was cut back by 5 bases and J by 2 bases. CDR1 SGHTA and CDR2 FQGTGA come from the germline V gene. Method: immunoSEQ multiplex PCR; TCRdb's copy keeps in-frame clones and lacks some. Of under 100,000 clones in the sample, 80% to 90% were seen once. The V gene is TRBV7-3, the J gene TRBJ2-3; 8 positions agree with TRBD2. This receptor was taken from an adult with an advanced solid tumor such as melanoma, head and neck, liver or kidney cancer. Sequences were derived from CD4+ or CD8+ T cells sorted from blood, sampled in a trial of the OX40 agonist ivuxolimab. The CDR3 region has the DNA TGTGCCAGCAGCCGTGTAAGCGGGGGTTCCTCCACAGATACGCAGTATTTT. Translation: CASSRVSGGSSTDTQYF.